A selection of T cell receptor beta chains follows, all from one sample in a study of blood T cell repertoires in COVID-19. Data came from immunoSEQ multiplex PCR; TCRdb stores just in-frame clones and leaves some out. The data contain around 60,000 clones, roughly four fifths of them seen just once; the ten biggest clones take up 14% to 15%. The source material was peripheral blood. The receptor set was obtained from a man at least 80 years old with acute or convalescent COVID-19. Each CDR3 is given without its conserved first and last residue. A D gene is named only where the DNA matches it firmly.

d_call: .; v_call: TRBV10-3; j_call: TRBJ1-1; cdr3_aa: AISGSPGQIMNTEAF
d_call: .; v_call: TRBV28; j_call: TRBJ1-5; cdr3_aa: ASRTGIIQPQH
d_call: .; v_call: TRBV7-8; j_call: TRBJ1-2; cdr3_aa: ASSLVVRPPALV
d_call: .; v_call: TRBV25-1; j_call: TRBJ2-7; cdr3_aa: ASSESPGDEQY
d_call: .; v_call: TRBV12-3/TRBV12-4; j_call: TRBJ2-1; cdr3_aa: ASSRGNEQF
d_call: .; v_call: TRBV23-1; j_call: TRBJ2-3; cdr3_aa: ASSTVDTSGTDTQY
d_call: TRBD1; v_call: TRBV12-5; j_call: TRBJ1-6; cdr3_aa: ASGLGQGAAGSPLH
d_call: TRBD2; v_call: TRBV29-1; j_call: TRBJ2-3; cdr3_aa: SVGFDLAGVSTDTQY
d_call: TRBD1; v_call: TRBV19; j_call: TRBJ1-2; cdr3_aa: ASTSLDRGNYGYT
d_call: TRBD1; v_call: TRBV7-8; j_call: TRBJ1-5; cdr3_aa: ASSLDRENQPQH
d_call: TRBD1; v_call: TRBV5-1; j_call: TRBJ1-3; cdr3_aa: ASSSATGGSGNTIY
d_call: TRBD2; v_call: TRBV5-1; j_call: TRBJ2-1; cdr3_aa: ASRWELAGPGEF